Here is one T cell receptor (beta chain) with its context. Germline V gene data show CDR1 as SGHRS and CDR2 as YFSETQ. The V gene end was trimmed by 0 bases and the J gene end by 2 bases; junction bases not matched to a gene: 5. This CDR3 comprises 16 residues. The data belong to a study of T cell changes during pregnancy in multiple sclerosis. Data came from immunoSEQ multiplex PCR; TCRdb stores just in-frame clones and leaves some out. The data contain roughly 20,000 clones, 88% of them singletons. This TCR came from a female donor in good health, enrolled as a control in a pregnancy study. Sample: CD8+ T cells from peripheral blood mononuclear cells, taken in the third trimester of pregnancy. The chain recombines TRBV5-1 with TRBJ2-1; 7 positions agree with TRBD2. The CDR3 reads CASSLVAGPAYNEQFF. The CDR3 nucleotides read TGCGCCAGCAGCTTGGTAGCGGGCCCTGCCTACAATGAGCAGTTCTTC.